The 21 T cell receptor beta chains below were found in one sample sequenced in a study of blood T cell repertoires in COVID-19. TCRdb's copy holds only in-frame clones and misses some; the assay was immunoSEQ multiplex PCR. The sample records some 200,000 clones, roughly four fifths being singletons. The specimen sequenced was peripheral blood. Receptors originate from a middle-aged woman with acute or convalescent COVID-19.

CDR3: CASSQYLASDTQYF. DNA of the CDR3: TGCGCCAGCAGCCAATATCTAGCGTCAGATACGCAGTATTTT. The V gene is TRBV4-1, the J gene TRBJ2-3; a possible D gene is TRBD2 (6 bases). Germline V CDR1 and CDR2: MGHRA, YSYEKL. V lost 2 bases and J 4 bases, leaving 10 bases between the germline ends. CDR3 size: 14 residues.

The rearrangement joins TRBV5-1 to TRBJ2-7, with unresolved D. There are 15 residues in the CDR3. Trimming left V 4 bases short and J 3 bases short, with 17 bases between. Looked up from germline, CDR1 is SGHRS and CDR2 is YFSETQ. The CDR3 DNA is TGCGCCAGCAGCGAATTCCTGACGGAGAACTACGAGCAGTACTTC. Translating gives CASSEFLTENYEQYF. The complete variable domain, with remaining parts taken from reference TRBV5-1 and TRBJ2-7, reads KAGVTQTPRYLIKTRGQQVTLSCSPISGHRSVSWYQQTPGQGLQFLFEYFSETQRNKGNFPGRFSGRQFSNSRSEMNVSTLELGDSALYLCASSEFLTENYEQYFGPGTRLTVT.

This chain joins TRBV6-5 and TRBJ2-1; 9 bases line up with TRBD1. Germline assignment: CDR1 MNHEY and CDR2 SVGAGI. CDR3 length equals 14 residues. Trimming removed 6 bases from V and 6 bases from J; junction bases left unmatched: 6. CDR3 amino acids: CASSPGTGFNEQFF. Written as DNA, the CDR3 is TGTGCCAGCAGCCCCGGGACAGGGTTCAATGAGCAGTTCTTC.

V usage is TRBV9 and J usage is TRBJ1-2; maybe TRBD1 (5 bases). The CDR3 extends over 16 amino acids. Germline V gene sequence: CDR1 SGDLS, CDR2 YYNGEE. Trimming took off 0 bases at V and 1 base at J, with 13 bases between the two ends. In nucleotides, the CDR3 is TGTGCCAGCAGCGTAGGACGACCGGGGGGTAACTATGGCTACACCTTC. Translating gives CASSVGRPGGNYGYTF.

The CDR3 region is CATNRVFYEQYF. The CDR3 DNA reads as TGTGCCACCAACAGGGTTTTCTACGAGCAGTACTTC. V is TRBV24-1 and J is TRBJ2-7; TRBD1 is a possible D gene (6 bases). This CDR3 spans 12 amino acids. The V gene lost 8 bases and the J gene lost 3 bases, with 10 bases spanning the gap. CDR1 and CDR2 from the germline V gene are KGHDR and SFDVKD.

This clone was seen a few times. V gene TRBV19 combines with J gene TRBJ1-1; weak D call: TRBD1 (5 bases). The CDR3 length is 14 residues. The V gene's germline CDR1 is LNHDA and CDR2 SQIVND (reference sequence). Trimming took 1 base from V and 4 from J, leaving 10 bases between them. The CDR3 reads CASSIAQVSTEAFF. The CDR3, as DNA: TGTGCCAGTAGTATAGCACAGGTCAGCACTGAAGCTTTCTTT. The whole variable domain, filled in from reference TRBV19 and TRBJ1-1, reads DGGITQSPKYLFRKEGQNVTLSCEQNLNHDAMYWYRQDPGQGLRLIYYSQIVNDFQKGDIAEGYSVSREKKESFPLTVTSAQKNPTAFYLCASSIAQVSTEAFFGQGTRLTVV.

The DNA for the CDR3 is TGTGCCAGCAGCTTATTGGGACTAGTAGGAGGTGAGCAGTTCTTC. Its protein is CASSLLGLVGGEQFF. The rearrangement links TRBV7-2 to TRBJ2-1; 8 nucleotides line up with TRBD2. The CDR3 loop spans 15 amino acids. Germline V gene data show CDR1 as SGHTA and CDR2 as FQGNSA. Trimming removed 2 bases from V and 9 bases from J; junction bases left unmatched: 9.

The chain is built from TRBV30 and TRBJ1-3; TRBD1 agrees at 8 bases. V shed 2 bases, J shed 10 bases, and the junction held 10 bases outside the gene matches. CDR1 is GTSNPN, CDR2 SVGIG, per germline (reference sequence). CDR3 size: 14 residues. The CDR3 DNA reads TGTGCCTGGAGTCCGGGACAGGCCCGCGGGACCATATATTTT. As protein: CAWSPGQARGTIYF. The full variable domain, rest sourced from reference TRBV30 and TRBJ1-3, is SQTIHQWPATLVQPVGSPLSLECTVEGTSNPNLYWYRQAAGRGLQLLFYSVGIGQISSEVPQNLSASRPQDRQFILSSKKLLLSDSGFYLCAWSPGQARGTIYFGEGSWLTVV.

This clone has a handful of counts. The rearrangement uses TRBV27 and TRBJ2-1; TRBD2 matches at 10 bases. Trimming took 1 base from V and 7 from J; bases not matched to a gene: 7. This CDR3 spans 16 amino acids. Looked up from germline, CDR1 is MNHEY and CDR2 is SMNVEV (reference sequence). The CDR3 DNA reads TGTGCCAGCAGTTTATTTGCTAGCGGGGGTACTAATGAGCAGTTCTTC. It is translated as CASSLFASGGTNEQFF.

This clone occurred once. V usage is TRBV24-1 and J usage is TRBJ2-7, with no clear D. There are 12 residues in the CDR3. Germline lookup yields CDR1 KGHDR and CDR2 SFDVKD. The V gene lost 4 bases and the J gene lost 1 base, with 4 bases spanning the gap. The CDR3 bases are TGTGCCACCAGTGACACATCCTACGAGCAGTACTTC. Residues: CATSDTSYEQYF.

The chain carries TRBV2 and TRBJ1-5; TRBD1 aligns across 11 bases. The junction had 9 bases not matched to a gene; V was cut back by 6 bases and J by 5 bases. Germline assignment: CDR1 SNHLY and CDR2 FYNNEI. The CDR3 is 16 residues long. In nucleotides, the CDR3 is TGTGCCAGCAGCGCGTCCAGGACAGGGGGCGATCAGCCCCAGCATTTT. Its protein product is CASSASRTGGDQPQHF.

This clone showed up just a few times. This sequence joins TRBV7-9 and TRBJ2-5; weak D call: TRBD1 (6 bases). Germline V gene data show CDR1 as SEHNR and CDR2 as FQNEAQ (reference sequence). There are 17 residues in the CDR3. With 7 bases removed from V and 5 bases from J, the gap between germline ends came to 26 bases. The chain's CDR3 is CASTNSLDSQDRETQYF. The CDR3 DNA reads as TGTGCCAGCACCAATTCCCTGGACAGCCAAGATAGGGAGACCCAGTACTTC.

The genes are TRBV19 and TRBJ2-7, with 10 bases that match TRBD1. The V and J ends lost 5 bases and 3 bases, in that order; junction bases with no gene match: 7. The CDR3 has 15 residues. Germline-derived CDR1 and CDR2 are LNHDA and SQIVND (reference sequence). The CDR3 is CASSADRGLNYEQYF. The CDR3 nucleotides are TGTGCCAGTAGTGCCGACAGGGGGCTTAACTACGAGCAGTACTTC.

This clone has just a few counts. The V and J genes are TRBV30 and TRBJ1-1, with 7 nucleotides matching TRBD1. The CDR3 has 14 amino acids. V lost 4 bases, J lost 7 bases, and 12 bases stayed unmatched. From germline, CDR1 is GTSNPN and CDR2 SVGIG (reference sequence). As DNA, the CDR3 is TGTGCCTGGAAAACCGGAACAGGGGTCGGTGAAGCTTTCTTT. Protein product: CAWKTGTGVGEAFF.

In its sample, this clone was seen a few times. V usage is TRBV9 and J usage is TRBJ1-2; D gene ambiguous. Germline V gene sequence: CDR1 SGDLS, CDR2 YYNGEE. Trimming pared 0 bases from V and 4 bases from J, leaving 10 bases between. The CDR3 is made up of 14 amino acids. The CDR3 coding sequence is TGTGCCAGCAGCGTAGATCGGCCGGGCTATGGCTACACCTTC. This codes for CASSVDRPGYGYTF.

There are a few counts of this clone. The chain uses TRBV4-2 and TRBJ2-1; 10 bases are a match to TRBD2. V dropped 2 bases and J dropped 0; count of bases not matched to a gene: 4. The CDR3 length is 17 residues. Germline CDR1 is LGHNA and CDR2 is YNFKEQ. The CDR3 loop reads CASSQPSSGSSYNEQFF. The CDR3 DNA follows: TGTGCCAGCAGCCAACCATCTAGCGGGAGCTCCTACAATGAGCAGTTCTTC.

The V gene is TRBV6-5, the J gene TRBJ1-5; unclear D gene. The CDR3 contains 12 residues. CDR1 and CDR2 from the germline V gene are MNHEY and SVGAGI. Trimming removed 2 bases from V and 9 bases from J, with 8 bases in between. The CDR3 protein is CASSYRGGPQHF. The CDR3 coding sequence is TGTGCCAGCAGTTACCGCGGCGGGCCCCAGCATTTT.

The chain has TRBV19 and TRBJ1-3; a weak D match, TRBD1 (5 bases). CDR1 is LNHDA, CDR2 SQIVND, per germline (reference sequence). V dropped 7 bases and J dropped 1 base, with 11 bases sitting between them. The CDR3 totals 14 residues. The CDR3 DNA sequence: TGTGCCAGTACCCTGGGACTGTCTGGAAACACCATATATTTT. Its translation is CASTLGLSGNTIYF.

This clone was seen once. This rearrangement joins TRBV6-5 to TRBJ2-7; 8 bases agree with TRBD2. The CDR3 totals 14 residues. Germline CDR1 is MNHEY and CDR2 is SVGAGI. With 4 bases clipped from V and 2 bases from J, the junction kept 4 bases outside the gene matches. CDR3 coding DNA: TGTGCCAGCAGTTTAAGACTAGCGCCCTACGAGCAGTACTTC. Amino acids: CASSLRLAPYEQYF.

This clone was picked up a small number of times. The rearrangement joins TRBV5-1 to TRBJ2-7; 8 bases map to TRBD1. The CDR3 has 14 residues. Germline assignment: CDR1 SGHRS and CDR2 YFSETQ. Trimming cost V 4 bases and J 4 bases; bases outside gene matches: 7. The CDR3 nucleotides read TGCGCCAGCAGCCCGGACAGGGTAAGGTACGAGCAGTACTTC. Residues: CASSPDRVRYEQYF.

This sequence joins TRBV3-1 (or the pseudogene TRBV3-2) and TRBJ2-1; 7 nucleotides align to TRBD2. Germline V lookup: CDR1 LGHDT, CDR2 YNNKEL (reference sequence). V trimming: 0 bases; J trimming: 5 bases; junction bases outside the gene matches: 7. This CDR3 has 16 amino acids. The CDR3, as DNA: TGTGCCAGCAGCCAAGATTGGGGCGGGAGCCACAATGAGCAGTTCTTC. Amino acids: CASSQDWGGSHNEQFF.